The sequence of this T cell receptor (beta chain) was determined in a study of blood T cell repertoires in COVID-19. In the study overall: The study drew acute and convalescent COVID-19 samples from the United States, Italy and Spain.

Study processing details: Amplification from reference gene primers served as the basis for estimated nucleated cell counts. Using immunoSEQ multiplex PCR, the repertoire was profiled, and TCRdb retains in-frame clones only, with some absent. Clonal size and the V and J genes are those of that table, whereas D and trimming came from the DNA. The sample lists roughly 300,000 clones, around 90% occurring once. The CDR3 length is 15 residues. CDR1 and CDR2 from the germline V gene are SGHNT and YYREEE (reference sequence). Trimming removed 0 bases at V and 1 base at J, with 9 bases between. The sample holds one count of this clone.

The sequence came from a woman aged 30 to 39 with COVID-19, enrolled during active disease. The chain combines TRBV5-4 with TRBJ2-3; unclear D gene. Sequenced input: peripheral blood. The CDR3 coding sequence is TGTGCCAGCAGCTTGGAAGTGGGCCGCACAGATACGCAGTATTTT. Translating it yields CASSLEVGRTDTQYF.